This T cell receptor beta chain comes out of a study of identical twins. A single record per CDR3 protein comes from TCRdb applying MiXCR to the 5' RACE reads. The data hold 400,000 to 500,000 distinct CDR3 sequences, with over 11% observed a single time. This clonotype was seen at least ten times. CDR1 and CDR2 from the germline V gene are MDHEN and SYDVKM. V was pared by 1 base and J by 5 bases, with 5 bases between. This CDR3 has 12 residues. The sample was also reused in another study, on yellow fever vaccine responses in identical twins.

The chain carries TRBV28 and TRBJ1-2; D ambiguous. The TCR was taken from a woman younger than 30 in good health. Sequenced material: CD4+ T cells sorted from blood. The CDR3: CASSLSEYGYTF. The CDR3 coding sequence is TGTGCCAGCAGTTTATCAGAGTATGGCTACACCTTC.